The TCR beta chain described here comes from a study of shared clonotypes between healthy human individuals. Study context: The donor pool was made up of two women and a few men aged 18 to 49. Study observations and caveats: It was the few donors that limited the genetic and exposure-history diversity represented.

For this clone: Its target is not known.

TCRdb's copy holds only in-frame clones and misses some; the assay was immunoSEQ multiplex PCR. The table shows some 240,000 clones, with approximately 65% occurring only once. Researchers partitioned CD4+ cells into CD45RA+ naive and CD45RA-negative memory subsets. The ends lost 3 bases at V and 5 bases at J; junction bases unmatched: 6. This CDR3 has 15 residues. Germline CDR1 and CDR2: LGHNA and YSLEER. V and J are TRBV4-3 and TRBJ1-1; 10 bases map to TRBD1. The sequenced material came from memory CD4+ T cells sorted from blood. Subset denoted: CD45RA-negative fraction. The source is a man aged 25-45 years in good health. CDR3 sequence: CASSQDRGIGTEAFF. CDR3 DNA sequence: TGCGCCAGCAGCCAGGACAGGGGGATAGGGACTGAAGCTTTCTTT.